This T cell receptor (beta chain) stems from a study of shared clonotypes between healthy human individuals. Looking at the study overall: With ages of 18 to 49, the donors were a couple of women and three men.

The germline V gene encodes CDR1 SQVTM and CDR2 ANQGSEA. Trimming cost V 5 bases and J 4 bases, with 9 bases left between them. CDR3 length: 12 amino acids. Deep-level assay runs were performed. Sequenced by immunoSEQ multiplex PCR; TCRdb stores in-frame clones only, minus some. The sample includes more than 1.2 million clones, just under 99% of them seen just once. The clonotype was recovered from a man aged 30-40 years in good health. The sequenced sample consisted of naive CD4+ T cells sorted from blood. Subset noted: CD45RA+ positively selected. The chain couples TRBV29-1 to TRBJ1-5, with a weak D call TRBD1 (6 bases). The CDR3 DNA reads TGCAGCGTTTGGACAGCTAATCAGCCCCAGCATTTT. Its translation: CSVWTANQPQHF. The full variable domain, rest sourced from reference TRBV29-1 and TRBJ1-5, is SAVISQKPSRDICQRGTSLTIQCQVDSQVTMMFWYRQQPGQSLTLIATANQGSEATYESGFVIDKFPISRPNLTFSTLTVSNMSPEDSSIYLCSVWTANQPQHFGDGTRLSIL.